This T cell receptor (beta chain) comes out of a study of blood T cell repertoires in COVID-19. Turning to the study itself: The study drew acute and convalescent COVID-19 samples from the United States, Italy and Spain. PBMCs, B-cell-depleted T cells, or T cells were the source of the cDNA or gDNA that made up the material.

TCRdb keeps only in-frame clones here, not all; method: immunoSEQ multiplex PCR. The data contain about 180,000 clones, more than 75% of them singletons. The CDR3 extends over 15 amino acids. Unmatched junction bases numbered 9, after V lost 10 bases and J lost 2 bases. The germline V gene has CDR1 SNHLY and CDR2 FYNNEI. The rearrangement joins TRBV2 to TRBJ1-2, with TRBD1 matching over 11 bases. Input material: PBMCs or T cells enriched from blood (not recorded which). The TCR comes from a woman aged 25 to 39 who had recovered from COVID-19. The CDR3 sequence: CATQERTGGNYGYTF. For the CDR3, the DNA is TGTGCCACCCAAGAAAGGACAGGGGGCAACTATGGCTACACCTTC.